A selection of T cell receptor beta chains follows, all from one sample in a study of T cells in Graves' hyperthyroidism and ophthalmopathy. Each CDR3 protein gets one entry after TCRdb re-called the multiplex PCR reads with MiXCR. Of 550,000 to 650,000 distinct CDR3 sequences in the sample, around 15% were seen once. What was sequenced was blood. These receptors originate from a woman aged 35 to 49 with Graves' hyperthyroidism. Both conserved end residues are part of each CDR3. Clone sizes are given selectively: once, few, many, or a class where the clone is expanded.

TRBJ2-1	TRBV19	NA	CASQDRDNLPYNEQFF
TRBJ2-6	TRBV7-2	NA	CASSSGWGGANVLTF
TRBJ1-1	TRBV28	many	CASSSPGTEAFF
TRBJ1-1	TRBV30	many	CAWRPEVWTEAFF
TRBJ2-6	TRBV28	many	CASSLGQIGGANVLTF
TRBJ2-1	TRBV6-1	many	CASTPSGSLYNEQFF
TRBJ2-2	TRBV5-4	NA	CASSQDPDRVGTGELFF
TRBJ2-1	TRBV20-1	NA	CSARRSGKSSYNEQFF
TRBJ1-6	TRBV5-1	many	CASSSFAGEDSPLHF
TRBJ2-2	TRBV11-2	NA	CASSLGQIVNTGELFF
TRBJ1-1	TRBV4-2	NA	CASSQSLRTGGFTEAFF
TRBJ1-1	TRBV10-1	NA	CASSVGTGMVAFF
TRBJ2-3	TRBV7-3	many	CASSIAGASTDTQYF
TRBJ2-1	TRBV27	many	CASGWGATYNEQFF
TRBJ2-4	TRBV28	many	CASSRQGKNIQYF
TRBJ2-2	TRBV4-1	NA	CASSQASFGDTGELFF
TRBJ2-2	TRBV10-1	NA	CASSETGPNTGELFF
TRBJ2-3	TRBV10-3	few	CAISETSGSVDTQYF
TRBJ2-2	TRBV20-1	NA	CSAHRDRSTGELFF
TRBJ2-5	TRBV6-5	many	CASSYFQGNQETQYF
TRBJ2-2	TRBV20-1	few	CSARDLRVAGELFF
TRBJ2-7	TRBV6-5	NA	CASSYNSLYEQYF
TRBJ1-4	TRBV28	many	CASTPRTGTGSRKLFF
TRBJ2-7	TRBV3-1	many	CASSHSSGSIGEQYF
TRBJ1-1	TRBV6-2/TRBV6-3	NA	CASSYSGVHTEAFF
TRBJ2-3	TRBV4-1	few	CASSPIGGQVIDTQYF
TRBJ2-6	TRBV4-1	few	CASSQDWDTGANVLTF
TRBJ2-7	TRBV30	many	CAFLRGNGDEQYF
TRBJ2-1	TRBV6-6	many	CASNYSMRGRGSYNEQFF
TRBJ2-1	TRBV2	many	CASSPDANEQFF
TRBJ2-6	TRBV7-9	many	CASSLGGTAGANVLTF
TRBJ1-4	TRBV18	many	CASSPPGSPGKLFF
TRBJ2-7	TRBV6-6	many	CASSYSGVSHTSYEQYF
TRBJ1-2	TRBV3-1	many	CASSSSASGTGGYTF
TRBJ1-2	TRBV28	many	CASRGGVSGYTF
TRBJ2-2	TRBV28	many	CASSTGPSYITGELFF
TRBJ1-2	TRBV12-3/TRBV12-4	few	CASSLSRGYTF
TRBJ1-5	TRBV18	many	CASSQGLNQPQHF
TRBJ1-5	TRBV30	NA	CAWSRQGAQPQHF
TRBJ1-1	TRBV5-1	many	CASSLARDRNTEAFF
TRBJ2-5	TRBV28	many	CASNTDRIGGTQYF
TRBJ1-6	TRBV19	NA	CASRSTGAPNSPLHF
TRBJ2-1	TRBV6-2/TRBV6-3	few	CASTHGAGGPGEQFF
TRBJ1-1	TRBV20-1	NA	CSASGRQGNTEAFF
TRBJ1-2	TRBV27	few	CASTTLRDPDGYTF
TRBJ2-1	TRBV28	many	CASSLSPREQFF
TRBJ2-3	TRBV7-9	few	CASERGRTDTQYF
TRBJ1-5	TRBV20-1	many	CSVRREDSNQPQHF
TRBJ2-2	TRBV11-1	few	CASSLLLTGGTGELFF
TRBJ1-5	TRBV2	many	CASSEVLQGYSNQPQHF
TRBJ1-1	TRBV7-2	NA	CASSDQLRLGTEAFF
TRBJ1-5	TRBV28	few	CATVTGGGNQPQHF
TRBJ2-1	TRBV3-1	many	CASSRDKTYNEQFF
TRBJ1-2	TRBV27	few	CASSKAGTNYGYTF
TRBJ2-3	TRBV7-9	NA	CASSSRDRSYTQYF